Many counts were recorded for the clone carrying this T cell receptor (beta chain). This record belongs to a study of human T cells and chemical hapten exposure. Time point denoted: pre-sensitization, week 0. Treatment given: therapeutic diphenylcyclopropenone sensitization with weekly scalp DPC. TCRdb used MiXCR to reprocess the RACE reads, holding one entry per CDR3 protein. Of approximately 370,000 distinct CDR3 sequences in the sample, around 5% are singletons; the top ten hold under 9.5%. Germline V CDR1 and CDR2: SNHLY, FYNNEI. CDR3 length: 15 amino acids. V lost 6 bases to trimming and J lost 0 bases, with 13 bases between them.

The chain couples TRBV2 to TRBJ2-3; D ambiguous. The material was whole blood, obtained in connection with sensitization to the hapten diphenylcyclopropenone (DPC). The receptor was isolated from a woman under 30 with alopecia areata. Some clones in this sample may be carry-over from other donors' samples. CDR3 DNA sequence: TGTGCCAGCAGCAGCTACGGCTCTAGCACAGATACGCAGTATTTT. As protein: CASSSYGSSTDTQYF.